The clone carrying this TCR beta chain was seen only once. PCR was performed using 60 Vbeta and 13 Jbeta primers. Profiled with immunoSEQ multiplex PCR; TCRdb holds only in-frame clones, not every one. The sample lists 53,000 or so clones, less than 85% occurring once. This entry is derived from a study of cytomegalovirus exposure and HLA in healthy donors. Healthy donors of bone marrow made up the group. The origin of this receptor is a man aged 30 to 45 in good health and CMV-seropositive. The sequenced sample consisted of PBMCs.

The CDR3 coding sequence is TGCGCCAGCAGCGCCGCAGGCGGGGGGCAGGCGTCGCAGTATTTT. Its protein is CASSAAGGGQASQYF. The chain employs TRBV4-1 and TRBJ2-3; the match to TRBD2 covers 8 bases. This CDR3 region has 15 residues. The junction had 14 bases not matched to a gene; V was cut back by 5 bases and J by 10 bases. CDR1 and CDR2 from the germline V gene are MGHRA and YSYEKL.